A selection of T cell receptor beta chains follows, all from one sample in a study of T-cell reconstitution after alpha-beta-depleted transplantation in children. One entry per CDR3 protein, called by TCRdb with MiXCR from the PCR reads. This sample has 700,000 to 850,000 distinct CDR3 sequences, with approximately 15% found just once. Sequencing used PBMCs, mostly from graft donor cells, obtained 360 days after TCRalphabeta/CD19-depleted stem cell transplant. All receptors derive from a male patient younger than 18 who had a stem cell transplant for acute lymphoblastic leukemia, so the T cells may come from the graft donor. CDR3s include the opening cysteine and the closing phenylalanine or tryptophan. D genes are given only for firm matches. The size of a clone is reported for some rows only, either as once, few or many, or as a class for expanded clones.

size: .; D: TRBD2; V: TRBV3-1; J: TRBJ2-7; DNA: TGTGCCAGCAGCCGAGCGGGACTGGGTTACGAGCAGTACTTC; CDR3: CASSRAGLGYEQYF
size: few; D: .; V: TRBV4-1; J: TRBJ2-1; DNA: TGCGCCAGCAGCCAGCCACCCTACAATGAGCAGTTCTTC; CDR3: CASSQPPYNEQFF
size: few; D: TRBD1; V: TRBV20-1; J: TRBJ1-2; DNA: TGCAGTGCTCACCTCCACCGGGACAGTGCCTACTATGGCTACACCTTC; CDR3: CSAHLHRDSAYYGYTF
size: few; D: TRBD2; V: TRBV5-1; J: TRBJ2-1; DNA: TGCGCCAGCAGCTTGGGGATCCCGGGACTAGCGGGAGGTATCCAGAATGAGCAGTTCTTC; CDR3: CASSLGIPGLAGGIQNEQFF
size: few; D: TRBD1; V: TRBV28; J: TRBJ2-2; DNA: TGTGCCAGCAGTCTTCCGGGACAGGGCACCGGGGAGCTGTTTTTT; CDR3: CASSLPGQGTGELFF
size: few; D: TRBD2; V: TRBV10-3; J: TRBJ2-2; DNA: TGTGCCATCGGGACCCTGAGGACTAGCCAGGCCGGGGAGCTGTTTTTT; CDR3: CAIGTLRTSQAGELFF
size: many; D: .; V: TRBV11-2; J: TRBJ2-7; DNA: TGTGCCAGCAGCCCGCACGTAACCTACGAGCAGTACTTC; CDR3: CASSPHVTYEQYF
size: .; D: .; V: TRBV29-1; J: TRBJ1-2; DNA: TGCAGCGTTGAAGGCTTGGGAGCTTATGGCTACACCTTC; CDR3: CSVEGLGAYGYTF
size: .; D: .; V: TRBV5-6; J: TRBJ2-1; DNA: TGTGCCAGCAATAAGGTGAGGGTTTCCTACAATGAGCAGTTCTTC; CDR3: CASNKVRVSYNEQFF
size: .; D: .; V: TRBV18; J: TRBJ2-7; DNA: TGTGCCAGCTCACCGGGGCAGGCAGTCCCCGCGCAGTACTTC; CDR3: CASSPGQAVPAQYF
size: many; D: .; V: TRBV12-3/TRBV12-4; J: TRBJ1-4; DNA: TGTGCCAGCAGTTTAAGGGCAACTAATGAAAAACTGTTTTTT; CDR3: CASSLRATNEKLFF
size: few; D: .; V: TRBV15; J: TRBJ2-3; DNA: TGTGCCACCAGCGTCCGGGACCCCCTTGCAGATACGCAGTATTTT; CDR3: CATSVRDPLADTQYF
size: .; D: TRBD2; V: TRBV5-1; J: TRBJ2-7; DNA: TGCGCCAGCAGCTTGATCCCACACGGCGGGAGATATTCGCGCGAGCAGTACTTC; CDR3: CASSLIPHGGRYSREQYF
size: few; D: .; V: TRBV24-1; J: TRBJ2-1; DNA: TGTGCCACCAGTGATTCCACCCTTAGAAATGAGCAGTTCTTC; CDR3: CATSDSTLRNEQFF
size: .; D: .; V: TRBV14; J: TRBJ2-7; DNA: TGTGCCAGCAGCCAAGCGGCCAGCTCCTACGAGCAGTACTTC; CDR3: CASSQAASSYEQYF
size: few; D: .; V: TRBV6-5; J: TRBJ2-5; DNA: TGTGCCAGCAGTTACGATCCCAGAGGGAGCGCAGCTCAGGAGACCCAGTACTTC; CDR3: CASSYDPRGSAAQETQYF
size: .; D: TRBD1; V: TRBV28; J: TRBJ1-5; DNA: TGTGCCAGCAGTTTCCGGGACAGGGGGCTTCAGCCCCAGCATTTT; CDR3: CASSFRDRGLQPQHF
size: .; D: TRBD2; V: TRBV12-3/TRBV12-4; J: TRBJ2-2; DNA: TGTGCCAGCAGTTTAGGCGGGAGCTTTCGGGGCGGGGAGCTGTTTTTT; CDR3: CASSLGGSFRGGELFF
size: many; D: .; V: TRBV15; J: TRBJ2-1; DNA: TGTGCCACCAGCAGAGATGTGGTGTGGGCCATTGAGCAGTTCTTC; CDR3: CATSRDVVWAIEQFF
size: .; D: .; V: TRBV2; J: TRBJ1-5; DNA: TGTGCCAGCTGGAACTATCTTAGCAATCAGCCCCAGCATTTT; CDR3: CASWNYLSNQPQHF
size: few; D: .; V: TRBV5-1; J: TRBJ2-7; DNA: TGCGCCAGCAGCTTGGTTGGGGGCTTTACCTACGAGCAGTACTTC; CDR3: CASSLVGGFTYEQYF
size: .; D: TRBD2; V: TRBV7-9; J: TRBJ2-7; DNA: TGTGCCAGCAGCTCCGCGGGCCAGCGGGAGGACCAGTACTTC; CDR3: CASSSAGQREDQYF
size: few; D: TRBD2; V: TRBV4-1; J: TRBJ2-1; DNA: TGCGCCAGCAGCCAAGAAGTTACTAGCGGGAGGGATGAGCAGTTCTTC; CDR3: CASSQEVTSGRDEQFF
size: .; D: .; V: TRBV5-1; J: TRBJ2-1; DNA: TGCGCCAGCAGCTTGGAACCAACCTACAATGAGCAGTTCTTC; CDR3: CASSLEPTYNEQFF
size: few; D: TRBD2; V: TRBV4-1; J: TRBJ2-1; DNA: TGCGCCAGCAGCCCAACATCCGGGACTAGCGGGAGGATTGAGCAGTTCTTC; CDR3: CASSPTSGTSGRIEQFF
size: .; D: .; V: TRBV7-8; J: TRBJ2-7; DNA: TGTGCCAGCAGCCACTCAGGGCGCTACGAGCAGTACTTC; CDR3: CASSHSGRYEQYF
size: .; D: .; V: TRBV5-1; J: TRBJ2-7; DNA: TGCGCCAGCAGCTTGGCCTACAGAGATTACGAGCAGTACTTC; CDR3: CASSLAYRDYEQYF
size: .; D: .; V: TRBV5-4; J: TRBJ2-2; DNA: TGTGCCAGCAGCTTAACCTCCGGGGAGCTGTTTTTT; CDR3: CASSLTSGELFF
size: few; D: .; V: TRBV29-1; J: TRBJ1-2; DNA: TGCAGCGTTGAAGGAAGGACGGATGGCTACACCTTC; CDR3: CSVEGRTDGYTF
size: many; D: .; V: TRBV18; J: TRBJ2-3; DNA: TGTGCCAGCTCACCACCGCCAGATACGCAGTATTTT; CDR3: CASSPPPDTQYF
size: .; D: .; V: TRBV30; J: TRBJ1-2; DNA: TGTGCCTGGAGTGTAATAGGGAACTATGGCTACACCTTC; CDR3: CAWSVIGNYGYTF
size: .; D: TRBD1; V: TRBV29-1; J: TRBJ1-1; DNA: TGCAGCGTTAGGACAGGGAGCACTGAAGCTTTCTTT; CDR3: CSVRTGSTEAFF
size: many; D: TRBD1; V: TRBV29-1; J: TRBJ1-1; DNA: TGCAGCGTGGGGACAGGGAGTACCACTGAAGCTTTCTTT; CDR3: CSVGTGSTTEAFF